What follows are 2 T cell receptor beta chains derived from one specimen sequenced in a study of response to subunit inactivated influenza vaccine. TCRdb reprocessed the RT-PCR reads with MiXCR, giving one entry per CDR3 protein. The table records a few hundred thousand distinct CDR3 sequences, under 8.5% of them present only once. Source: PBMCs from blood, taken approximately 25 months after vaccination. Receptors originate from a man aged 50-75 years who received an inactivated influenza vaccine.

This clonotype came up a few times. The rearrangement links TRBV10-3 to TRBJ2-1; D might be TRBD1 (6 bases). V was trimmed by 6 bases and J by 0 bases, leaving 15 bases between them. CDR3 length equals 16 residues. CDR1 is ENHRY and CDR2 is SYGVKD in the germline V gene. CDR3 amino acids: CAIRKGQMSSYNEQFF. The CDR3 DNA reads TGTGCCATCAGGAAAGGACAGATGAGCTCCTACAATGAGCAGTTCTTC.

This clonotype was detected ten times or more. The chain combines TRBV29-1 with TRBJ1-1; D is uncertain. Trimming took 4 bases from V and 1 from J, leaving 7 bases between them. The CDR3 has 12 amino acids. Germline lookup yields CDR1 SQVTM and CDR2 ANQGSEA. CDR3 sequence reads: CSVVAGNTEAFF. In DNA, the CDR3 is TGCAGCGTTGTGGCGGGGAACACTGAAGCTTTCTTT.